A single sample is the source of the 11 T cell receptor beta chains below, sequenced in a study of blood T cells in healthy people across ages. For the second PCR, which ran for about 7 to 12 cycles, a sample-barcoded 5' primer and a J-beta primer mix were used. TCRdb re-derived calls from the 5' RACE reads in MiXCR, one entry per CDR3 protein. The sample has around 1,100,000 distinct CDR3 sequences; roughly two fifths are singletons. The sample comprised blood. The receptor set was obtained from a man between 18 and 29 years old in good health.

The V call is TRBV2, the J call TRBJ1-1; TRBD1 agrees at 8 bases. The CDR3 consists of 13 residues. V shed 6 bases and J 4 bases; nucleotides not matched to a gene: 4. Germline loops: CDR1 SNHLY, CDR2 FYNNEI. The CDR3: CASRDDRGTEAFF. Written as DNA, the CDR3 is TGTGCCAGCAGGGATGACAGGGGCACTGAAGCTTTCTTT.

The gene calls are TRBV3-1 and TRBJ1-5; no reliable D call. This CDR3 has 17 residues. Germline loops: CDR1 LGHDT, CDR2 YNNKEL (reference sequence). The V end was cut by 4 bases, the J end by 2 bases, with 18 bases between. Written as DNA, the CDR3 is TGTGCCAGCAGCCCTTTCAACGGGGTTGGGGGCAATCAGCCCCAGCATTTT. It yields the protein CASSPFNGVGGNQPQHF.

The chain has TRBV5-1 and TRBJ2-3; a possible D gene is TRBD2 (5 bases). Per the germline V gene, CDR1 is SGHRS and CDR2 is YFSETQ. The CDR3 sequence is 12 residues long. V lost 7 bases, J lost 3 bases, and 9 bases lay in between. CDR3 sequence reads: CASDRGTDTQYF. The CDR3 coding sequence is TGCGCCAGCGACCGGGGAACAGATACGCAGTATTTT.

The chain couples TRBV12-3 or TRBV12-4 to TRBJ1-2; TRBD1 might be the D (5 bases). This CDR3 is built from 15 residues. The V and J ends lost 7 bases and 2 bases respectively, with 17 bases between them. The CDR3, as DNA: TGTGCCAGCACCCACCCCCGACAGCGAAACTATGGCTACACCTTC. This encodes CASTHPRQRNYGYTF.

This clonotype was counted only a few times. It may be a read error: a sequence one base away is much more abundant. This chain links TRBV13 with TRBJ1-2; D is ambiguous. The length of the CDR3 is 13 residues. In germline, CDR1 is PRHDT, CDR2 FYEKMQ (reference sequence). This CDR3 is CASSPQNNYDYTF. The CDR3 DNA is TGTGCCAGCAGCCCCCAGAATAACTATGACTACACCTTC.

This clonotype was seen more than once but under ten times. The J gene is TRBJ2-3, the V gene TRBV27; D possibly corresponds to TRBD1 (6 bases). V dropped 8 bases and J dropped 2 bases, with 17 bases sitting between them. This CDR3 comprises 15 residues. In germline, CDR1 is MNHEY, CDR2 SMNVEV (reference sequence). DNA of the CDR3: TGTGCCAGCGGGTTCAGGGGCCCTCACACAGATACGCAGTATTTT. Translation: CASGFRGPHTDTQYF.

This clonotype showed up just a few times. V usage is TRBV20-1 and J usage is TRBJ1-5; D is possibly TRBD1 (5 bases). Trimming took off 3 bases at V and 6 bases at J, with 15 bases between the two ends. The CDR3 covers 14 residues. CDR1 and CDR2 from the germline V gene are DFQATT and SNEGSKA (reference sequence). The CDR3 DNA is TGCAGTGCTAGCGCCCAGGGCCCCGGTCAGCCCCAGCATTTT. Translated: CSASAQGPGQPQHF.

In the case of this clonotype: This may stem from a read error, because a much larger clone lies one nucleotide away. CDR3 sequence: CASSLQETNEKLFF. The CDR3 DNA reads TGTGCCAGCAGTTTACAGGAGACTAATGAAAAACTGTTTTTT. The chain combines TRBV12-3 or TRBV12-4 with TRBJ1-4; D uncertain. V was cut by 2 bases and J by 2 bases, with 6 bases left in between. There are 14 residues in the CDR3.

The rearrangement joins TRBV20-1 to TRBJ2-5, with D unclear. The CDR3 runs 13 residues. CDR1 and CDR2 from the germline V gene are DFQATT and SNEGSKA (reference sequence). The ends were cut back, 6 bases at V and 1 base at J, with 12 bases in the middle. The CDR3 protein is CSAKDAIQETQYF. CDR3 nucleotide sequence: TGCAGTGCCAAGGACGCGATCCAAGAGACCCAGTACTTC.

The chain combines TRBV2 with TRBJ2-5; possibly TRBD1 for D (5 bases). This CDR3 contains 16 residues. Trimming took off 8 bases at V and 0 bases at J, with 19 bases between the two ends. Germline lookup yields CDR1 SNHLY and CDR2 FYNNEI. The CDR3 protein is CASALHFQGYQETQYF. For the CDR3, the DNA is TGTGCCAGCGCCCTTCATTTTCAGGGATACCAAGAGACCCAGTACTTC.

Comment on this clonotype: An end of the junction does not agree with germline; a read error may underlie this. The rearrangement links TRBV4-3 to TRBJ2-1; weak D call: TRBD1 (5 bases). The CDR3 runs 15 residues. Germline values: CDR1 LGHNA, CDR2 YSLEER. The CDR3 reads CAGSQTDREYNEQFF. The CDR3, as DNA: TGCGCCGGCAGCCAAACCGACAGAGAGTACAATGAGCAGTTCTTC.